This T cell receptor (beta chain) is drawn from a study of regulatory T cells in long-lasting Graves disease. General study findings and limits: Those with persistent disease had in common more public clonotypes (approximately 2,500) than new patients (966). The study found TRBV28, TRBJ1-2 and TRBJ2-5 favored in persistent disease.

V dropped 3 bases and J dropped 12; count of bases not matched to a gene: 11. Germline CDR1 MDHEN, CDR2 SYDVKM. The CDR3 runs to 14 residues. Library construction for TCR beta used iRepertoire HTBI primers and Arm-PCR of CDR3 regions. Via MiXCR, TCRdb re-called the multiplex PCR reads, giving one row per CDR3 protein. The sample shows approximately 460,000 distinct CDR3 sequences, 16% of them seen only once. This clonotype was found many times. Its antigen is as yet unknown. Time point defined: newly diagnosed GD, antithyroid drugs for less than 3 months. From RNA extracted from PBMCs, the TCR library was made. This sample also appeared in a second study, on T cells in Graves' hyperthyroidism and ophthalmopathy. That publication notes: Calling Graves' hyperthyroidism stable meant ophthalmopathy did not progress within 18 months. Appearing also in blood were most of the thyroid clonotypes expanded above 0.001.

The sequence was obtained from a woman younger than 45 with Graves disease. The source was peripheral blood mononuclear cells (PBMCs), collected at new diagnosis, from a patient treated with antithyroid drugs. This chain uses TRBV28 with TRBJ2-7, with 10 bases identical to TRBD1. CDR3 in DNA: TGTGCCAGCAGTTTCCCGGGACAGGGGCAAAAGATGTACTTC. Its translation is CASSFPGQGQKMYF. The full variable domain, with the rest looked up from reference TRBV28 and TRBJ2-7, is DVKVTQSSRYLVKRTGEKVFLECVQDMDHENMFWYRQDPGLGLRLIYFSYDVKMKEKGDIPEGYSVSREKKERFSLILESASTNQTSMYLCASSFPGQGQKMYFGPGTRLTVT.